Listed here are 18 T cell receptor beta chains from one sample, sequenced in a study of cytomegalovirus exposure and HLA in healthy donors (dated by TCRdb to 2017 to 2019). To prepare the library, the immunoSEQ multiplex PCR assay was applied. The multiplex PCR relied on a mix of 60 forward primers for TCR Vbeta segments and 13 reverse primers for TCR Jbeta segments. The clones in this table, taken by TCRdb from immuneACCESS, are in-frame only. Not every clone is retained; where verified, under half of the shortfall comes from an unresolved V gene, and the cause of the rest is unknown. Within this sample are roughly 160,000 clones, with 80% to 85% of them counted one time only. The ten largest make up approximately 1.2% of the sample. Sequences were obtained from PBMCs. These receptor sequences come from a boy aged 2-15 years in good health and CMV-seronegative.

V and J are TRBV19 and TRBJ1-1; no clear D gene. The V gene's germline CDR1 is LNHDA and CDR2 SQIVND (reference sequence). CDR3 length: 16 residues. V was cut by 0 bases and J by 1 base, with 12 bases left in between. The CDR3 DNA follows: TGTGCCAGTAGTATAGATTCAAGGGAGAAGAACACTGAAGCTTTCTTT. This translates into CASSIDSREKNTEAFF.

The J gene is TRBJ1-1, the V gene TRBV6-1, with D maybe TRBD1 (5 bases). Germline V CDR1 and CDR2: MNHNS, SASEGT. V was trimmed by 7 bases and J by 1 base, leaving 13 bases between them. The length of the CDR3 is 14 residues. For the CDR3, the DNA is TGTGCCAGCACAACCGGGCAGGGGAACACTGAAGCTTTCTTT. It encodes CASTTGQGNTEAFF.

V is TRBV5-1 and J is TRBJ2-1; 8 bases agree with TRBD2. V shed 4 bases and J 8 bases; nucleotides not matched to a gene: 8. The CDR3 consists of 14 residues. The germline V gene encodes CDR1 SGHRS and CDR2 YFSETQ. CDR3 bases: TGCGCCAGCAGCAATCGGGGGGGCCAGGATGAGCAGTTCTTC. Translation: CASSNRGGQDEQFF.

The gene calls are TRBV30 and TRBJ2-7, with TRBD2 identical over 11 bases. V was clipped by 8 bases and J by 4 bases; unmatched bases: 7. The CDR3 runs to 13 residues. The germline V gene has CDR1 GTSNPN and CDR2 SVGIG (reference sequence). CDR3 DNA: TGTGCCGCAGAGACTAGCGGGACGTACGAGCAGTACTTC. It encodes CAAETSGTYEQYF.

The rearrangement joins TRBV10-2 to TRBJ2-3; possible D gene TRBD2, 6 bases. Germline V lookup: CDR1 WSHSY, CDR2 SAAADI. The CDR3 sequence is 15 residues long. V shed 0 bases and J shed 2 bases, with 9 bases lying between them. The CDR3 protein is CASSESGTPTDTQYF. The CDR3 coding sequence is TGCGCCAGCAGTGAGTCAGGGACTCCCACAGATACGCAGTATTTT.

The V and J genes are TRBV6-1 and TRBJ2-7; the match to TRBD2 covers 10 bases. CDR1 is MNHNS and CDR2 is SASEGT in the germline V gene. The length of the CDR3 is 15 residues. J lost 5 bases, V lost 7 bases, and 11 bases had no gene match. The CDR3 DNA sequence: TGTGCCAGCATGACGGGCCCTAGCGGGGGCAACGAGCAGTACGTC. The encoded protein is CASMTGPSGGNEQYV.

The V gene is TRBV11-2, the J gene TRBJ1-6; 7 bases are shared with TRBD1. The CDR3 runs to 16 residues. The germline gives CDR1 SGHAT, CDR2 FQNNGV. The J segment lost 6 bases and the V segment lost 1 base, leaving 6 bases of the junction unmatched. The CDR3 DNA follows: TGTGCCAGCAGCTTAGCGGGACAGAATGTTAATTCACCCCTCCACTTT. Translated: CASSLAGQNVNSPLHF.

The rearrangement uses TRBV11-3 and TRBJ1-1; no clear D. Germline CDR1 and CDR2: SGHNT and YENEEA. This CDR3 is 13 amino acids long. Deletions cut 0 bases from V and 5 bases from J, with 7 bases between. The CDR3 sequence is CASSLDSTTEAFF. The CDR3 DNA sequence: TGTGCCAGCAGCTTAGATTCTACGACTGAAGCTTTCTTT.

The V gene is TRBV4-2, the J gene TRBJ2-3; 9 bases match TRBD2. CDR1 is LGHNA and CDR2 is YNFKEQ in the germline V gene. V shed 1 base, J shed 4 bases, and the junction held 9 bases outside the gene matches. The CDR3 runs to 17 residues. The CDR3 DNA follows: TGTGCCAGCAGCCAAGTCGGGACTAGCTCGGTTGCAGATACGCAGTATTTT. This gives the protein CASSQVGTSSVADTQYF.

The chain combines TRBV29-1 with TRBJ2-2; 8 nucleotides line up with TRBD2. CDR1 is SQVTM, CDR2 ANQGSEA, per germline. The CDR3 has 14 residues. Trimming removed 6 bases from V and 8 bases from J; junction bases left unmatched: 11. The CDR3 protein is CSVGWGLEAGELFF. The CDR3 nucleotides read TGCAGCGTCGGCTGGGGACTAGAGGCTGGGGAGCTGTTTTTT.

This clone was seen a handful of times. This chain's CDR3 is CASSLAGGGETQYF. In DNA form, the CDR3 reads TGCGCCAGCAGCTTGGCGGGCGGCGGGGAGACCCAGTACTTC. The chain carries TRBV5-1 and TRBJ2-5; D perhaps matches TRBD2 (5 bases). CDR1 is SGHRS, CDR2 YFSETQ, per germline. V lost 0 bases and J 5 bases, leaving 11 bases between the germline ends. The CDR3 is made up of 14 amino acids.

The chain carries TRBV29-1 and TRBJ1-1; D is possibly TRBD1 (5 bases). The CDR3 consists of 14 residues. CDR1 and CDR2 (germline): SQVTM, ANQGSEA. V was pared by 5 bases and J by 3 bases, with 16 bases between. CDR3 loop: CSVPRGAVDTEAFF. The CDR3 DNA is TGCAGCGTTCCGCGTGGGGCGGTGGACACTGAAGCTTTCTTT.

The chain uses TRBV7-9 and TRBJ1-1, with unresolved D. The CDR3 sequence is 15 residues long. Germline V gives CDR1 SEHNR, CDR2 FQNEAQ (reference sequence). Between the trimmed V and J ends, which lost 5 bases and 4 bases, there was a span of 17 bases. The CDR3 region has the DNA TGTGCCAGCAGCCCCGACTGGACTTTGGGCACTGAAGCTTTCTTT. This gives the protein CASSPDWTLGTEAFF.

The chain recombines TRBV4-3 with TRBJ1-2; TRBD1 matches at 8 bases. Germline lookup yields CDR1 LGHNA and CDR2 YSLEER. The CDR3 totals 14 residues. V gave up 6 bases and J gave up 1 base; unmatched junction bases: 4. The CDR3 sequence is CASRKGQGNYGYTF. The CDR3 DNA reads as TGCGCCAGCAGGAAAGGACAGGGTAACTATGGCTACACCTTC.

This chain joins TRBV5-4 and TRBJ1-3; D not resolved. From germline, CDR1 is SGHNT and CDR2 YYREEE (reference sequence). This CDR3 region has 15 residues. V was clipped by 0 bases and J by 2 bases, with 9 bases between them. CDR3 sequence (DNA): TGTGCCAGCAGCTTGGAGGCAGGAACTGGAAACACCATATATTTT. As protein: CASSLEAGTGNTIYF.

This rearrangement joins TRBV5-1 to TRBJ2-5; 7 bases fit TRBD2. The CDR3 loop spans 15 amino acids. Trimming cost V 3 bases and J 1 base; bases outside gene matches: 6. Germline values: CDR1 SGHRS, CDR2 YFSETQ. The CDR3 protein is CASSSRTGGQETQYF. Here the CDR3 DNA reads TGCGCCAGCAGCTCTAGGACGGGGGGCCAAGAGACCCAGTACTTC.

This chain joins TRBV23-1 and TRBJ1-5, with D maybe TRBD1 (5 bases). Being an ORF, TRBV23-1 has a function that is uncertain. This CDR3 contains 15 residues. CDR3 amino acids: CGTRRQSYSNQPQHF. The CDR3 DNA follows: TGCGGAACTCGAAGACAGAGCTATAGCAATCAGCCCCAGCATTTT.

The J gene is TRBJ2-1, the V gene TRBV30, with D uncertain. The V end was cut by 3 bases, the J end by 8 bases, with 14 bases between. Germline V gives CDR1 GTSNPN, CDR2 SVGIG (reference sequence). This CDR3 is 13 amino acids long. The CDR3 protein is CAWSVDRGDEQFF. The CDR3 DNA is TGTGCCTGGAGCGTTGACCGAGGTGATGAGCAGTTCTTC.